These 5 T cell receptor beta chains were all obtained from the same sample, sequenced in a study of tumor-infiltrating lymphocytes in primary liver carcinoma. TCR beta cDNA was made from approximately 540 ng total RNA with a constant-region primer. Each TCR beta library was derived from three nested multiplex PCR rounds that employed slightly modified ARM-PCR. TRBV1-TRBV30 forward and Cbeta reverse primers drove the first two roughly 10-cycle rounds. TCRdb reprocessed the multiplex PCR reads via MiXCR and lists one record per CDR3 protein. There are 150,000 to 200,000 distinct CDR3 sequences in the sample; 60% occur only once, and 72% lies in the top ten. They got blood RNA out of unsorted whole blood and also pulled out germline DNA. The sample taken for sequencing was peripheral blood. These receptors were obtained from a man in his forties with primary liver carcinoma and hepatitis B virus infection.

This clonotype was found once. This chain links TRBV4-1 with TRBJ1-4; D possibly corresponds to TRBD1 (6 bases). This CDR3 comprises 15 residues. The germline V and J ends were trimmed by 4 bases and 7 bases, with 16 bases remaining between them. Germline V gene sequence: CDR1 MGHRA, CDR2 YSYEKL. The CDR3 sequence: CASSLWGAASEKLFF. CDR3 in DNA: TGCGCCAGCAGCCTCTGGGGGGCGGCTAGTGAAAAACTGTTTTTT.

The V gene is TRBV12-3 or TRBV12-4, the J gene TRBJ2-7, with a tentative D call TRBD1 (6 bases). Deletions cut 8 bases from V and 3 bases from J, with 14 bases between. The CDR3 is made up of 13 amino acids. The CDR3 region is CASGIGQLYEQYF. CDR3 sequence (DNA): TGTGCCAGCGGGATCGGACAGCTCTACGAGCAGTACTTC.

The V gene is TRBV10-1, the J gene TRBJ2-3; no clear D gene. Trimming removed 0 bases from V and 4 bases from J, with 5 bases in between. Germline-derived CDR1 and CDR2 are WNHNN and SYGVQD (reference sequence). CDR3 length: 13 residues. CDR3 bases: TGCGCCAGCAGTGAGTCGGGCGCAGATACGCAGTATTTT. This sequence encodes CASSESGADTQYF.

The V call is TRBV4-1, the J call TRBJ2-3; the D call may be TRBD1 or TRBD2 (5 bases each). V lost 3 bases to trimming and J lost 6 bases, with 7 bases between them. The CDR3 is 12 amino acids. Per germline, CDR1 MGHRA and CDR2 YSYEKL. The CDR3 protein is CASSQWGDTQYF. The CDR3 region has the DNA TGCGCCAGCAGCCAGTGGGGGGATACGCAGTATTTT.

This clonotype was observed once. No conserved phenylalanine or tryptophan is present at the end of the CDR3, so a read error is the likely explanation. The J gene is TRBJ2-2, the V gene TRBV6-1; 7 bases agree with TRBD1. V gave up 2 bases and J gave up 3 bases; unmatched junction bases: 0. The CDR3 contains 14 residues. The V gene's germline CDR1 is MNHNS and CDR2 SASEGT. The CDR3 protein is CASSEQGDTGELFY. The CDR3 DNA reads TGTGCCAGCAGTGAACAGGGGGACACCGGGGAGCTGTTTTAT.